This T cell receptor beta chain was recovered during a study of cytomegalovirus exposure and HLA in healthy donors. Study information: Early release data held 80 million to 100 million unique TCRs from HLA-typed donors. Overall study findings and caveats: Beyond CMV serostatus, there was no information to go on about immune exposure. Owing to their indistinguishability, certain V segments, notably TRBV6-2 and TRBV6-3, were excluded. Several of the most significant clusters were apparently associated with common viral pathogens in a later analysis.

The CDR3 length is 15 residues. Germline V gene lookup returns CDR1 SGDLS and CDR2 YYNGEE. V shed 3 bases and J shed 6 bases, with 19 bases lying between them. The primer mix had 60 Vbeta and 13 Jbeta primers. The table came from immunoSEQ multiplex PCR; TCRdb's copy has only in-frame clones and leaves some out. The repertoire holds roughly 98,000 clones, with 60% to 80% as singletons. About this clone itself: Antigen: not known.

The clonotype comes from a man aged 35 to 55 in good health and CMV-seronegative. V and J are TRBV9 and TRBJ2-7; TRBD2 might be the D (7 bases). Sequenced sample: PBMCs. The CDR3 sequence: CASSAEEGGRPEQYF. The CDR3 nucleotides are TGTGCCAGCAGCGCAGAAGAGGGGGGGCGGCCCGAGCAGTACTTC.